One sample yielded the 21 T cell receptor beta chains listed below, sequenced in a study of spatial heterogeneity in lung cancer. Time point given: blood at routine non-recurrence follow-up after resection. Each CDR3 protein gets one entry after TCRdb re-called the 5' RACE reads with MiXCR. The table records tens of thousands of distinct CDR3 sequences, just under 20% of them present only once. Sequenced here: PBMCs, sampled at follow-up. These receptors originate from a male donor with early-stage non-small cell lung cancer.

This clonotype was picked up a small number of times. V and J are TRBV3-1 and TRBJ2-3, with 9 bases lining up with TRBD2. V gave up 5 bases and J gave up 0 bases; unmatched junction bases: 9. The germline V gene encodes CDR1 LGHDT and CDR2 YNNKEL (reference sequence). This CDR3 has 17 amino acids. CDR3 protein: CASSFRGSGSSTDTQYF. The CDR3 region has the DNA TGTGCCAGCAGCTTCCGAGGTAGCGGGAGTAGCACAGATACGCAGTATTTT.

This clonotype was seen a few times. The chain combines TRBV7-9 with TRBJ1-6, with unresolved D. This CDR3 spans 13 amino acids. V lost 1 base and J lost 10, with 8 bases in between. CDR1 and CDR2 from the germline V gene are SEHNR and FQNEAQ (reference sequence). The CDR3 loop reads CASSLGTESPLHF. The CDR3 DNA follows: TGTGCCAGCAGCTTAGGCACAGAGTCACCCCTCCACTTT.

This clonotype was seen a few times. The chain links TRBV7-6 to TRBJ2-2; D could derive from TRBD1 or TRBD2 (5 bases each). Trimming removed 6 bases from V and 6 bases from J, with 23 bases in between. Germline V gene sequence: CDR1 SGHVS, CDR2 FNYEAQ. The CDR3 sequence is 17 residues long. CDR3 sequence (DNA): TGTGCCAGCAGGGGATTCGGGGACCCTAGTGTCGCCGGGGAGCTGTTTTTT. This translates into CASRGFGDPSVAGELFF.

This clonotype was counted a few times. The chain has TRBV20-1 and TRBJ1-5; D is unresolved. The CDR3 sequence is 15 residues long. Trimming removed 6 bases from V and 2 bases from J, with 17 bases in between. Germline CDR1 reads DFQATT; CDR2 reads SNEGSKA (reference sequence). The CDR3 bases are TGCAGTGCATCCGGGAGCTCCCGTGGCAATCAGCCCCAGCATTTT. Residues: CSASGSSRGNQPQHF.

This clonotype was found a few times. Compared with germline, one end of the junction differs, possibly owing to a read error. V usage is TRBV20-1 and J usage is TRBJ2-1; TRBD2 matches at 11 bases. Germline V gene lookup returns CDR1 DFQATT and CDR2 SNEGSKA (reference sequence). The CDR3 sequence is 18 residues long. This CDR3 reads CSASQGTSGLGFYNEQFF. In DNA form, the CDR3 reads TGCAGCGCTAGCCAAGGGACTAGCGGTTTGGGGTTTTACAATGAGCAGTTCTTC.

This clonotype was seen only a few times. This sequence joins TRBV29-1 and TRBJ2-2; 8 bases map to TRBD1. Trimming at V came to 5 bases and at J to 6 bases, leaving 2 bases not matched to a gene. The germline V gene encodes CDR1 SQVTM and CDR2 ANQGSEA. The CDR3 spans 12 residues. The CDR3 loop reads CSVRQGSGELFF. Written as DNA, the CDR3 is TGCAGCGTTCGACAGGGGTCCGGGGAGCTGTTTTTT.

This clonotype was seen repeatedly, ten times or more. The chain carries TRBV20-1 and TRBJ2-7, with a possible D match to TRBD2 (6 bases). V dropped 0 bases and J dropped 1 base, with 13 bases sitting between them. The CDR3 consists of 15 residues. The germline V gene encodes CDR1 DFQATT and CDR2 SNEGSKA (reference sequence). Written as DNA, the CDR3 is TGCAGTGCTAGAGATTGGGGGACTCCGTCCTACGAGCAGTACTTC. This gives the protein CSARDWGTPSYEQYF.

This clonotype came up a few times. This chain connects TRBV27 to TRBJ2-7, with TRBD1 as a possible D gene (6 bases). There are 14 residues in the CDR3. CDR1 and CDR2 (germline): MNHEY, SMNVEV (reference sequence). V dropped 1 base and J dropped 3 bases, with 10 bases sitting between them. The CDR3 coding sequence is TGTGCCAGCAGTTTATACAGGGACAACTACGAGCAGTACTTC. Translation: CASSLYRDNYEQYF.

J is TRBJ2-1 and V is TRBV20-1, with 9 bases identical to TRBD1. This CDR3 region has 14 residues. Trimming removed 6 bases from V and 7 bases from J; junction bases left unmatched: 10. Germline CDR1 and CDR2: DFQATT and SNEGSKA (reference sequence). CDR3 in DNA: TGCAGTGCCCCGGGACAGGGTTTAAAAAATGAGCAGTTCTTC. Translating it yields CSAPGQGLKNEQFF.

In nucleotides, the CDR3 is TGTGCCAGCAGTTCGAACCGCGAGCAGTACTTC. Its protein is CASSSNREQYF. The chain joins TRBV6-2 or TRBV6-3 to TRBJ2-7; no definite D call. Trimming stripped 4 bases from V and 6 bases from J, with 7 bases between. From germline, CDR1 is MNHEY and CDR2 SVGEGT. The CDR3 is made up of 11 amino acids.

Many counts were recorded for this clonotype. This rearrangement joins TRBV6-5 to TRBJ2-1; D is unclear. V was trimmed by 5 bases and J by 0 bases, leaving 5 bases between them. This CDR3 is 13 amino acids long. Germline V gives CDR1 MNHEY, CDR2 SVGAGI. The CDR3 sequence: CASSIYSYNEQFF. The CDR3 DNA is TGTGCCAGCAGTATCTACTCCTACAATGAGCAGTTCTTC.

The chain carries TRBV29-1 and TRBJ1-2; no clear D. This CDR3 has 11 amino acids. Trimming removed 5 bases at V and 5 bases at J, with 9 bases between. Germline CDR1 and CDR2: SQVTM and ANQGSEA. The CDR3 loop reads CSVPDYYGYTF. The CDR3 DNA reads TGCAGCGTTCCCGATTATTATGGCTACACCTTC. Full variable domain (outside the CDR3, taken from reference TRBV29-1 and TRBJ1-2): SAVISQKPSRDICQRGTSLTIQCQVDSQVTMMFWYRQQPGQSLTLIATANQGSEATYESGFVIDKFPISRPNLTFSTLTVSNMSPEDSSIYLCSVPDYYGYTFGSGTRLTVV.

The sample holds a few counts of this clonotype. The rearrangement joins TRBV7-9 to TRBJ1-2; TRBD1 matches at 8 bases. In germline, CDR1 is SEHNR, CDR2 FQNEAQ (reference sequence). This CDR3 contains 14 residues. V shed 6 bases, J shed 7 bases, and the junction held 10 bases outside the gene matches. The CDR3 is CASRPGQGLSGYTF. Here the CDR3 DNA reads TGTGCCAGCAGGCCAGGACAGGGTCTTAGTGGCTACACCTTC.

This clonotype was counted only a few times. CDR3 DNA: TGCAGCGTTGAAGCGGGGCTAGAGACCCAGTACTTC. This sequence encodes CSVEAGLETQYF. The chain recombines TRBV29-1 with TRBJ2-5; D possibly matches TRBD1 or TRBD2 (5 bases each). CDR1 is SQVTM, CDR2 ANQGSEA, per germline. This CDR3 is 12 amino acids long. V gave up 1 base and J gave up 4 bases, with 7 bases separating them.

The CDR3 loop is CASSAGAGGLNTEAFF. CDR3 nucleotide sequence: TGCGCCAGCAGTGCAGGCGCAGGGGGCTTAAACACTGAAGCTTTCTTT. The chain joins TRBV10-2 to TRBJ1-1; 8 bases are shared with TRBD1. This CDR3 spans 16 amino acids. The V gene's germline CDR1 is WSHSY and CDR2 SAAADI. V lost 4 bases and J lost 2; bases outside the gene matches: 9.

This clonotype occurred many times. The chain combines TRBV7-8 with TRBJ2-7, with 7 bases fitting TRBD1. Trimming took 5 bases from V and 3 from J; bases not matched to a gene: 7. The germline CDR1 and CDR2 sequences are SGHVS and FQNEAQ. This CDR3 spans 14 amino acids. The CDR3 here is CASSKDRANYEQYF. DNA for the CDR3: TGTGCCAGCAGCAAAGACAGGGCCAACTACGAGCAGTACTTC.

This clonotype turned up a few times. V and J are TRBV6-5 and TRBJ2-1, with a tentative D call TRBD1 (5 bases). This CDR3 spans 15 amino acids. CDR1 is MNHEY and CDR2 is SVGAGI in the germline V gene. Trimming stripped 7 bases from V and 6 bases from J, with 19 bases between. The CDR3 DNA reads TGTGCCAGCAAGCCAGGGTATGGGTTAGGCAATGAGCAGTTCTTC. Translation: CASKPGYGLGNEQFF.

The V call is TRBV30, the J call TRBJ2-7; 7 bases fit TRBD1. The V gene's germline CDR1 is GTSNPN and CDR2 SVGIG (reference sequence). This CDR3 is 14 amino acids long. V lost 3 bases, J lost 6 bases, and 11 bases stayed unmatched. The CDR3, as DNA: TGTGCCTGGAGACCGGGACAGTGGGAATCCGAGCAGTACTTC. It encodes CAWRPGQWESEQYF.

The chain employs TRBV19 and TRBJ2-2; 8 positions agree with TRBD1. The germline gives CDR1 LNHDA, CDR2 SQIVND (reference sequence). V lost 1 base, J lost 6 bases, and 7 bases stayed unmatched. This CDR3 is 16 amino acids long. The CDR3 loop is CASSIGGQGVAGELFF. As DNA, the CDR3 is TGTGCCAGTAGTATAGGCGGACAGGGAGTAGCCGGGGAGCTGTTTTTT. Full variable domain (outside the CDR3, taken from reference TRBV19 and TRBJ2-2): DGGITQSPKYLFRKEGQNVTLSCEQNLNHDAMYWYRQDPGQGLRLIYYSQIVNDFQKGDIAEGYSVSREKKESFPLTVTSAQKNPTAFYLCASSIGGQGVAGELFFGEGSRLTVL.

CDR3 sequence: CASSPYYRGRVGNQPQHF. The CDR3 nucleotides are TGTGCCAGCAGTCCTTATTACAGGGGGCGGGTTGGCAATCAGCCCCAGCATTTT. The rearrangement links TRBV2 to TRBJ1-5; 9 nucleotides agree with TRBD1. V shed 5 bases, J shed 2 bases, and the junction held 13 bases outside the gene matches. The germline V gene encodes CDR1 SNHLY and CDR2 FYNNEI. The CDR3 spans 18 residues.

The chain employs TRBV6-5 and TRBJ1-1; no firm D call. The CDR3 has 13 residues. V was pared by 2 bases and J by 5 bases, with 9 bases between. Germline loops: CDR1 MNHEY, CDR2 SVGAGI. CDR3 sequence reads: CASSYTRRTEAFF. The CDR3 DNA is TGTGCCAGCAGTTACACAAGGAGGACTGAAGCTTTCTTT.